The present TCR beta chain was sequenced within a study of blood T cell repertoires in COVID-19. In germline, CDR1 is MDHEN, CDR2 SYDVKM. J was trimmed by 1 base and V by 5 bases; bases with no gene match: 6. This CDR3 spans 15 amino acids. The table came from immunoSEQ multiplex PCR; TCRdb's copy has only in-frame clones and leaves some out. The table shows about 47,000 clones, with under 85% occurring only once. V and J are TRBV28 and TRBJ1-1; 8 bases line up with TRBD1. The clonotype comes from a man in his fifties or sixties with active COVID-19. Sequenced input: peripheral blood. The CDR3 sequence is CASSGRGLGNTEAFF. The CDR3 region has the DNA TGTGCCAGCAGTGGCAGGGGGCTGGGGAACACTGAAGCTTTCTTT. Filled out from reference TRBV28 and TRBJ1-1, the complete variable domain reads DVKVTQSSRYLVKRTGEKVFLECVQDMDHENMFWYRQDPGLGLRLIYFSYDVKMKEKGDIPEGYSVSREKKERFSLILESASTNQTSMYLCASSGRGLGNTEAFFGQGTRLTVV.